This T cell receptor (beta chain) was sequenced in a study of identical twins. TCRdb re-analysed the 5' RACE reads in MiXCR, keeping a single row per CDR3 protein. The repertoire consists of around 1.7 million distinct CDR3 sequences, with around 33% occurring once and the leading ten covering over 0.25%. Germline CDR1 is DFQATT and CDR2 is SNEGSKA (reference sequence). Trimming cost V 2 bases and J 5 bases, with 17 bases left between them. The CDR3 spans 15 residues. The chain joins TRBV20-1 to TRBJ2-3; a possible D gene is TRBD2 (5 bases). Sequenced material: cord blood. This sequence originates from a newborn girl in good health. CDR3 coding DNA: TGCAGTGCTAGAAGTGTGGGTAGCGTCGGAGATACGCAGTATTTT. Its protein is CSARSVGSVGDTQYF.